This T cell receptor (beta chain) was obtained from a study of Ad26.COV2.S vaccination and SARS-CoV-2 variants (dated by TCRdb to about 2021). Background for the entire study: Vaccine-arm donors were drawn from COV1001, a multicentre, randomized, double-blind, placebo-controlled phase I-IIa trial of Ad26.COV2.S in healthy adults. Dosing of Ad26.COV2.S was intramuscular, at either 5x10^10 or 1x10^11 viral particles, delivered as one shot or as two shots spaced 56 days apart. The specificity and breadth of SARS-CoV-2-reactive T cell receptors after Ad26.COV2.S vaccination were assessed by TCRbeta repertoire sequencing. A total of roughly 32 samples were included in the TCR-sequenced set, comprising about 20 Ad26.COV2.S vaccine recipients, 5 placebo recipients and 8 SARS-CoV-2 convalescent individuals. Participants in the trial were split at random into five groups of five each, receiving low-dose or high-dose Ad26.COV2.S once or twice, or else placebo on both occasions. Investigators remained blinded to trial group allocation during experiments and outcome assessment.

Paper-wide results and their limitations: According to the authors, total T cell responses may have been underestimated by the TCR breadth and depth analyses. After vaccination, substantial breadth of spike-specific CD8+ and CD4+ T cell responses was reported. Ad26.COV2.S recipients had higher spike-specific TCR breadth than placebo recipients (P = 0.0014). The study was not powered for comparison of responses between vaccine doses or regimens. Vaccine and placebo recipients had similar non-spike TCR breadth, a finding consistent with the vaccine containing only spike.

As for this clone: Its cognate antigen has yet to be identified. No quality values exist for individual bases; no much larger clone is one base distant.

The immunoSEQ Assay was used to sequence TCRbeta CDR3 regions. After extraction, genomic DNA underwent amplification by bias-controlled multiplex PCR, followed by high-throughput sequencing. Turning to the authors' computational methods: To quantify the absolute abundance of each unique TCRbeta CDR3 region, sequences were collapsed and filtered. T cell fraction was estimated by normalizing TCRbeta template counts to usable DNA, with usable DNA measured through amplification of reference genes found in all nucleated cells. Repertoire TCRs were annotated as SARS-CoV-2-specific when V gene, CDR3 amino acid sequence and J gene were exactly matched to a known reactive TCR set. MIRA supplied the reference SARS-CoV-2 TCR set, which was filtered for enrichment in COVID-19-positive ImmuneCODE repertoires so that public or cross-reactive TCRs were removed. Based on the MIRA antigens, annotated TCRs were further analysed at the level of specific ORF or position within ORF. Depth was the summed frequency of annotated unique rearrangements, while breadth was defined as annotated unique rearrangements over total unique productive rearrangements. Group comparisons of TCR breadth used two-sided Wilcoxon rank-sum tests. In TCRdb, the immuneACCESS table is reduced to in-frame sequences with V and J assigned. These tables do not hold every clone; where another copy was compared, an unresolved V gene accounts for under half, and the others remain unexplained. V and J calls and clone size are those listed in that table; D and trimming were worked out from the DNA. The sample table shows hundreds of thousands of clones, and 75% to 90% are seen once. The ten largest make up about 10% of the sample.

According to the study, the label for this sample's treatment or condition signals: about 20 received Ad26.COV2.S at low or high dose, single or two shots; roughly 5 received placebo; per-sample allocation not given. Repertoires of vaccine and placebo recipients were sequenced from samples collected on day 63 after the first injection. Between 29 July and 7 August 2020, Cohort 1b enrolled 25 adults aged 18-55 years at one site in Boston, USA. As a vaccine, Ad26.COV2.S was a replication-incompetent adenovirus type 26 vector that expressed a prefusion-stabilized SARS-CoV-2 spike protein derived from the original Wuhan strain. The CDR3 spans 12 residues, from the cysteine through the phenylalanine. The DNA shown is the 36-base CDR3, in frame from base 1. Trimming removed 6 bases from V and 14 bases from J, leaving 17 bases between the germline ends.

The source of this sequence is a person between 18 and 65 years old who received the Ad26.COV2.S COVID-19 vaccine or a placebo. The sample in question was peripheral blood, obtained in a trial of Ad26.COV2.S vaccine versus placebo. The V and J segments used are TRBV12-3 or TRBV12-4 and TRBJ2-1, with TRBD2 tentatively as D gene (7 bases match). The bases read TGTGCCAGCAGCGGGGAGGGGACACTGGAGTTCTTC. It encodes CASSGEGTLEFF.